This T cell receptor beta chain was recorded in a study of response to subunit inactivated influenza vaccine. Study-wide results and limits: A suggestion made by the authors is that each seasonal influenza vaccination recruits few new T cells.

TCRdb reprocessed the RT-PCR reads via MiXCR and lists one record per CDR3 protein. Of approximately 300,000 distinct CDR3 sequences in the sample, about 20% were seen once. Trimming removed 5 bases at V and 6 bases at J, with 11 bases between. This CDR3 has 14 residues. The germline V gene has CDR1 LGHDT and CDR2 YNNKEL (reference sequence). This clonotype was detected a few times. Its target is not known. This TCR was sampled from a man aged 45-69 years who received an inactivated influenza vaccine. The chain recombines TRBV3-1 with TRBJ1-6; perhaps TRBD1 as D (5 bases). The sample in question was PBMCs from blood, obtained 21 months after vaccination. CDR3 protein: CASSMVGGNSPLHF. CDR3 DNA: TGTGCCAGCAGCATGGTGGGGGGTAATTCACCCCTCCACTTT.